Following are 24 T cell receptor beta chains from one sample sequenced in a study of CXCR3-negative and CXCR3-positive naive CD8 T cells. Preparation of TRB cDNA libraries relied on 5' RACE carrying UMI labels. TCRdb re-called the 5' RACE reads; one entry per CDR3 protein, DNA not given. The ten most abundant clones cover 20% of a sample with 20,000 to 25,000 distinct CDR3 sequences. The specimen was memory CD8+ T cells from blood. These receptors all come from a human donor in good health. Some clones in this sample may be carry-over from other donors' samples.

V gene TRBV2 combines with J gene TRBJ2-1; TCRdb calls TRBD2, which cannot be checked without DNA. There are 15 residues in the CDR3. Germline CDR1 reads SNHLY; CDR2 reads FYNNEI. The CDR3 reads CASPPGLALINEQFF.

The chain joins TRBV4-3 to TRBJ2-2; TCRdb reports TRBD2, a call that lacks DNA to check it against. The CDR3 loop spans 16 amino acids. Germline CDR1 LGHNA, CDR2 YSLEER. CDR3 amino acids: CASSRRSRSNTGELFF.

This chain connects TRBV2 to TRBJ2-7; TCRdb designates TRBD2, a call that cannot be tested without DNA. Germline V gene lookup returns CDR1 SNHLY and CDR2 FYNNEI. The CDR3 spans 13 residues. CDR3 amino acids: CAIPGALSGEQYF.

This chain connects TRBV20-1 to TRBJ2-7; TCRdb picks TRBD1, but there is no DNA to check that call. CDR3 length: 13 residues. From germline, CDR1 is DFQATT and CDR2 SNEGSKA (reference sequence). Here the CDR3 reads CSGLKDRVHEQYF.

The CDR3 loop is CASSAPAGRDYEQYF. V usage is TRBV12-3 or TRBV12-4 and J usage is TRBJ2-7; with no DNA, the TCRdb D assignment of TRBD2 cannot be verified. CDR3 length equals 15 residues.

The chain combines TRBV7-9 with TRBJ1-4; TCRdb proposes TRBD1, but this gene call is untestable without DNA. The V gene's germline CDR1 is SEHNR and CDR2 FQNEAQ (reference sequence). The length of the CDR3 is 16 residues. CDR3: CASSSTRTAANEKLFF.

The gene calls are TRBV19 and TRBJ1-6; the TCRdb D gene call, TRBD1, has no DNA to confirm it. The CDR3 runs to 13 residues. Per germline, CDR1 LNHDA and CDR2 SQIVND (reference sequence). The CDR3 sequence: CASSWGGLSALHF.

The rearrangement links TRBV19 to TRBJ2-7; TCRdb's D gene call, TRBD1, goes unchecked for lack of DNA. Germline CDR1 and CDR2: LNHDA and SQIVND (reference sequence). This CDR3 has 14 amino acids. The CDR3 sequence: CATQHAGEAGEQYF.

The V and J genes are TRBV5-1 and TRBJ1-5; TCRdb's D call of TRBD1 is untestable without DNA. The CDR3 extends over 17 amino acids. CDR1 is SGHRS, CDR2 YFSETQ, per germline. CDR3 protein: CASSLDGDSFGYQPQHF.

The chain combines TRBV7-9 with TRBJ2-5; TCRdb designates TRBD1, a call that cannot be tested without DNA. CDR3 length: 15 amino acids. Germline V lookup: CDR1 SEHNR, CDR2 FQNEAQ (reference sequence). Here the CDR3 reads CASSLQPGGQETQYF.

This clonotype ranks as medium-sized in terms of frequency. This chain uses TRBV5-3 with TRBJ1-4; the TCRdb D gene call, TRBD1, has no DNA to confirm it. TRBV5-3 is placed among ORFs of uncertain function. The CDR3 has 17 amino acids. CDR3 loop: CARSLDQGLTTNEKLFF.

The rearrangement links TRBV5-1 to TRBJ2-7. This CDR3 comprises 12 residues. Per germline, CDR1 SGHRS and CDR2 YFSETQ. The CDR3 reads CASSGMWDEQYF. The full variable domain, in which reference TRBV5-1 and TRBJ2-7 provide the parts outside the CDR3, is KAGVTQTPRYLIKTRGQQVTLSCSPISGHRSVSWYQQTPGQGLQFLFEYFSETQRNKGNFPGRFSGRQFSNSRSEMNVSTLELGDSALYLCASSGMWDEQYFGPGTRLTVT.

The gene calls are TRBV4-3 and TRBJ1-1. Germline loops: CDR1 LGHNA, CDR2 YSLEER. The CDR3 loop spans 13 amino acids. The CDR3 reads CASSSTADTEAFF.

The chain has TRBV20-1 and TRBJ2-5. Per the germline V gene, CDR1 is DFQATT and CDR2 is SNEGSKA (reference sequence). There are 15 residues in the CDR3. The chain's CDR3 is CSASESAADVGTQYF.

Here the CDR3 reads CSVEVVAGEYEQYF. The chain is built from TRBV29-1 and TRBJ2-7; the TCRdb call, TRBD2, lacks DNA for checking. Germline assignment: CDR1 SQVTM and CDR2 ANQGSEA. The CDR3 length is 14 residues.

J is TRBJ2-7 and V is TRBV12-3 or TRBV12-4. The CDR3 extends over 14 amino acids. CDR3 protein: CASSLRLSPYEQYF.

The chain couples TRBV27 to TRBJ2-7; TCRdb names TRBD1, which stays unverified in the absence of DNA. CDR3 size: 16 residues. Germline values: CDR1 MNHEY, CDR2 SMNVEV (reference sequence). The CDR3 region is CASSITPGTGTYEQYF.

The chain links TRBV27 to TRBJ2-5; TCRdb proposes TRBD2, but this gene call is untestable without DNA. Germline lookup yields CDR1 MNHEY and CDR2 SMNVEV (reference sequence). The CDR3 runs to 15 residues. The CDR3 spells CATHLTSGGQETQYF.

The V gene is TRBV4-1, the J gene TRBJ1-1; the TCRdb call, TRBD1, lacks DNA for checking. CDR1 and CDR2 (germline): MGHRA, YSYEKL. The CDR3 has 13 amino acids. CDR3 in amino acids: CASSQGLGPEAFF.

This chain connects TRBV20-1 to TRBJ2-1; lacking DNA, the TRBD1 call made by TCRdb goes unchecked. This CDR3 has 15 amino acids. Germline CDR1 DFQATT, CDR2 SNEGSKA (reference sequence). The CDR3 sequence: CSARDWTSDYNEQFF.

CDR3 region: CASSSLGGETGANVLTF. The chain employs TRBV5-1 and TRBJ2-6; TCRdb selects TRBD2, and the lack of DNA leaves this call unchecked. The CDR3 extends over 17 amino acids. Germline V CDR1 and CDR2: SGHRS, YFSETQ. Supplemented by reference TRBV5-1 and TRBJ2-6, the full variable domain reads KAGVTQTPRYLIKTRGQQVTLSCSPISGHRSVSWYQQTPGQGLQFLFEYFSETQRNKGNFPGRFSGRQFSNSRSEMNVSTLELGDSALYLCASSSLGGETGANVLTFGAGSRLTVL.

This rearrangement joins TRBV6-1 to TRBJ2-1; TCRdb designates TRBD2, a call that cannot be tested without DNA. From germline, CDR1 is MNHNS and CDR2 SASEGT. There are 16 residues in the CDR3. CDR3: CASSEGSGGGYNEQFF.

The chain has TRBV6-1 and TRBJ2-2; TCRdb's assignment of TRBD1 cannot be checked, as there is no DNA. Germline V lookup: CDR1 MNHNS, CDR2 SASEGT. The CDR3 contains 17 residues. The CDR3 reads CASTPSGTTKNTGELFF.

The genes are TRBV7-9 and TRBJ1-4; TCRdb gives TRBD1 as the D gene, but with no DNA this cannot be confirmed. CDR3 size: 15 residues. Looked up from germline, CDR1 is SEHNR and CDR2 is FQNEAQ (reference sequence). This CDR3 reads CASSAQQGTNEKLFF.